Shown below are 8 T cell receptor beta chains from a single sample sequenced in a study of blood T cell repertoires in COVID-19. Profiled with immunoSEQ multiplex PCR; TCRdb holds only in-frame clones, not every one. The sample includes roughly 97,000 clones, 85% to 90% seen only once; the top ten take 5.1%. The sample taken for sequencing was peripheral blood. The receptors shown here come from a human donor in a cohort sampled during active COVID-19.

The CDR3 region is CASSQETGSSYNEQFF. CDR3 DNA: TGCGCCAGCAGCCAAGAAACCGGGAGCTCCTACAATGAGCAGTTCTTC. This chain connects TRBV4-1 to TRBJ2-1; a weak D match, TRBD2 (6 bases). Germline values: CDR1 MGHRA, CDR2 YSYEKL. The CDR3 has 16 residues. The ends were cut back, 0 bases at V and 0 bases at J, with 9 bases in the middle.

The rearrangement joins TRBV3-1 (or the pseudogene TRBV3-2) to TRBJ2-6, with 9 bases fitting TRBD1. This CDR3 spans 16 amino acids. The germline V gene encodes CDR1 LGHDT and CDR2 YNNKEL (reference sequence). V lost 4 bases, J lost 4 bases, and 5 bases stayed unmatched. The CDR3, as DNA: TGTGCCAGCAGCCTACAGGGGGCTGGCGGGGCCAACGTCCTGACTTTC. This gives the protein CASSLQGAGGANVLTF.

The gene calls are TRBV11-3 and TRBJ1-1, with D possibly TRBD1 on 6 matching bases. V was trimmed by 5 bases and J by 1 base, leaving 26 bases between them. CDR1 is SGHNT and CDR2 is YENEEA in the germline V gene. The CDR3 totals 19 residues. CDR3 DNA sequence: TGTGCCAGCAGCCCATTATGGGGCCGGTACAGGGAAAAGAACACTGAAGCTTTCTTT. Translated, it gives CASSPLWGRYREKNTEAFF. The variable domain in full, with the rest retrieved from reference TRBV11-3 and TRBJ1-1, is EAGVVQSPRYKIIEKKQPVAFWCNPISGHNTLYWYLQNLGQGPELLIRYENEEAVDDSQLPKDRFSAERLKGVDSTLKIQPAELGDSAVYLCASSPLWGRYREKNTEAFFGQGTRLTVV.

V is TRBV4-2 and J is TRBJ2-2; TRBD2 matches 9 bases. V lost 0 bases and J lost 6; bases outside the gene matches: 8. The CDR3 is 17 residues long. Germline CDR1 LGHNA, CDR2 YNFKEQ. CDR3 sequence: CASSQDFSGRSPGELFF. CDR3 DNA sequence: TGTGCCAGCAGCCAAGATTTTAGCGGGAGATCCCCCGGGGAGCTGTTTTTT.

The chain uses TRBV5-6 and TRBJ2-3; 16 bases are shared with TRBD2. Trimming removed 6 bases from V and 6 bases from J; junction bases left unmatched: 7. Germline loops: CDR1 SGHDT, CDR2 YYEEEE. CDR3 length: 16 residues. The CDR3 coding sequence is TGTGCCAGCACCCTGGGGGGACTAGCGGGAGGGGATACGCAGTATTTT. Translation: CASTLGGLAGGDTQYF. Full variable domain (outside the CDR3, taken from reference TRBV5-6 and TRBJ2-3): DAGVTQSPTHLIKTRGQQVTLRCSPKSGHDTVSWYQQALGQGPQFIFQYYEEEERQRGNFPDRFSGHQFPNYSSELNVNALLLGDSALYLCASTLGGLAGGDTQYFGPGTRLTVL.

V usage is TRBV5-4 and J usage is TRBJ2-7; 8 positions agree with TRBD1. CDR1 and CDR2 from the germline V gene are SGHNT and YYREEE (reference sequence). V shed 4 bases and J 7 bases; nucleotides not matched to a gene: 16. This CDR3 has 16 residues. The DNA for the CDR3 is TGTGCCAGCAGCCAGGCGGGGACAGGCACTTTATTGGAGCAGTACTTC. This gives the protein CASSQAGTGTLLEQYF.

The chain carries TRBV5-5 and TRBJ2-5; 7 nucleotides align to TRBD2. The CDR3 runs to 17 residues. CDR1 and CDR2 from the germline V gene are SGHKS and YYEKEE (reference sequence). Trimming at V came to 5 bases and at J to 5 bases, leaving 18 bases not matched to a gene. CDR3 protein: CASRARRLGGSLETQYF. The CDR3 region has the DNA TGTGCCAGCAGGGCCCGGAGATTGGGCGGGAGTCTGGAGACCCAGTACTTC.

The chain combines TRBV7-3 with TRBJ2-2; maybe TRBD2 (6 bases). CDR3 size: 15 residues. Trimming removed 5 bases at V and 5 bases at J, with 15 bases between. In germline, CDR1 is SGHTA, CDR2 FQGTGA. CDR3 nucleotides: TGTGCCAGCAGCCCAAGCGGGCGGTGGACCGGGGAGCTGTTTTTT. This codes for CASSPSGRWTGELFF.